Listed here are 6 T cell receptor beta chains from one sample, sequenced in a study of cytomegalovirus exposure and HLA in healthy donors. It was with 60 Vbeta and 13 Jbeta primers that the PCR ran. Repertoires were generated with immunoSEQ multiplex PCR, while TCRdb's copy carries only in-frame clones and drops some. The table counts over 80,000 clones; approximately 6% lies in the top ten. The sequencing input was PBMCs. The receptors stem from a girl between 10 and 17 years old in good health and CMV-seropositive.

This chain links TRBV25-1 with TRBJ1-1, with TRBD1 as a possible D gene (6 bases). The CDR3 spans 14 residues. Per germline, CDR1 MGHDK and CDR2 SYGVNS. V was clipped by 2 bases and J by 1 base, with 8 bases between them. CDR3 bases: TGTGCCAGCAGTGAAAGGACAGCGAACACTGAAGCTTTCTTT. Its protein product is CASSERTANTEAFF.

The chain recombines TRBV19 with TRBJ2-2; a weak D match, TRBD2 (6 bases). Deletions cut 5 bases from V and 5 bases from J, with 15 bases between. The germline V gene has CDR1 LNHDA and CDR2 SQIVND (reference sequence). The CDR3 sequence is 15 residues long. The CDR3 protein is CASSAGAGGTGELFF. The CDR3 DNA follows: TGTGCCAGTAGTGCTGGGGCCGGAGGGACCGGGGAGCTGTTTTTT.

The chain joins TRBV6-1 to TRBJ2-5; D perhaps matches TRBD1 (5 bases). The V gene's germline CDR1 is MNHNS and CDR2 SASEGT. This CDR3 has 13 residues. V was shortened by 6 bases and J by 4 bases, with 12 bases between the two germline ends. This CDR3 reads CASRQGLGETQYF. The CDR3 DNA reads TGTGCCAGCAGGCAGGGCCTGGGAGAGACCCAGTACTTC.

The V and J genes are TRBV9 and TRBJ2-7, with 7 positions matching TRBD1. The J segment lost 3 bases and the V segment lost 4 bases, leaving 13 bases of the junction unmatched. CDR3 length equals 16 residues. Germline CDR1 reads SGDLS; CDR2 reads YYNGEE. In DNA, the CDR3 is TGTGCCAGCAGCCCTGATACAGGGGTCCAAATCTACGAGCAGTACTTC. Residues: CASSPDTGVQIYEQYF.

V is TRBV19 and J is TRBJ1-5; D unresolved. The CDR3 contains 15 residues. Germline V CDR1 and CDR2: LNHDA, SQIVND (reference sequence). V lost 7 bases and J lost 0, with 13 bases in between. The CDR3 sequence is CASTPFEGSNQPQHF. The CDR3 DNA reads TGTGCCAGTACCCCTTTCGAGGGTAGCAATCAGCCCCAGCATTTT.

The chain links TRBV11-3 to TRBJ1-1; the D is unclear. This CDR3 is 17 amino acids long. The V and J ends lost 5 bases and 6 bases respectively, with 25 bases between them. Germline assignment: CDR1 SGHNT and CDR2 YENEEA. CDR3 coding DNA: TGTGCCAGCAGCAAAGTACAGAACAGTGGTAGAATCGCTGAAGCTTTCTTT. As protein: CASSKVQNSGRIAEAFF.